Below, 14 T cell receptor beta chains from the same sample are listed, as sequenced in a study of CD8+ T cells in alopecia areata. Sequencing relied on a cDNA template that was reverse transcribed from extracted RNA. Some clones are missing from TCRdb's copy, which holds only in-frame ones; the method was immunoSEQ multiplex PCR. Here the sample spans about 300,000 clones, 55% to 70% being singletons. The treatment is: oral pan-JAK inhibitor, 5-10 mg twice daily. The material was CD4+ T cells sorted from blood, obtained at week 24, from a patient treated with tofacitinib. Receptors were obtained from a human donor with alopecia areata.

This rearrangement joins TRBV5-6 to TRBJ2-1, with 7 bases lining up with TRBD1. The CDR3 contains 15 residues. From germline, CDR1 is SGHDT and CDR2 YYEEEE. V gave up 4 bases and J gave up 5 bases; unmatched junction bases: 9. Here the CDR3 reads CASSPAQRGHNEQFF. In DNA, the CDR3 is TGTGCCAGCAGCCCCGCTCAGAGGGGGCACAATGAGCAGTTCTTC.

The gene calls are TRBV30 and TRBJ1-6; D possibly corresponds to TRBD1 (5 bases). CDR1 GTSNPN and CDR2 SVGIG come from the germline V gene (reference sequence). The CDR3 is made up of 14 amino acids. Trimming shortened V by 4 bases and J by 6 bases, and 13 bases separated the two germline ends. The CDR3 spells CAWIQGSSNSPLHF. DNA for the CDR3: TGTGCCTGGATCCAGGGCTCGAGTAATTCACCCCTCCACTTT.

This clone was detected only a few times. V and J are TRBV29-1 and TRBJ2-3; D is ambiguous. Germline loops: CDR1 SQVTM, CDR2 ANQGSEA. Trimming pared 5 bases from V and 5 bases from J, leaving 11 bases between. The CDR3 is 12 residues long. CDR3: CSVRPLQDTQYF. The CDR3 region has the DNA TGCAGCGTTCGGCCGTTGCAAGATACGCAGTATTTT.

The chain couples TRBV2 to TRBJ2-2; 10 positions match TRBD1. The V gene's germline CDR1 is SNHLY and CDR2 FYNNEI. Trimming took 6 bases from V and 3 from J; bases not matched to a gene: 4. The CDR3 is 15 residues long. The CDR3 region has the DNA TGTGCCAGCAGCGCGACAGGGGGCGACACCGGGGAGCTGTTTTTT. Translating gives CASSATGGDTGELFF.

This clone was seen a handful of times. This chain uses TRBV14 with TRBJ2-1; no clear D. The CDR3 runs to 17 residues. Germline CDR1 and CDR2: SGHDN and FVKESK. V dropped 1 base and J dropped 4 bases, with 17 bases sitting between them. CDR3 DNA: TGTGCCAGCAGCCAAGTGAGTGTGGGCTATCAGTACAATGAGCAGTTCTTC. Its translation: CASSQVSVGYQYNEQFF.

This clone was observed at least ten times. The chain joins TRBV6-5 to TRBJ2-4; the D gene is possibly TRBD1 (5 bases). The CDR3 has 13 residues. Germline V gene data show CDR1 as MNHEY and CDR2 as SVGAGI. V dropped 7 bases and J dropped 3 bases, with 10 bases sitting between them. As DNA, the CDR3 is TGTGCCAGCACAGGGTTGGGCAAAAACATTCAGTACTTC. As protein: CASTGLGKNIQYF.

The chain carries TRBV9 and TRBJ2-7; D gene ambiguous. Germline CDR1 reads SGDLS; CDR2 reads YYNGEE. Trimming shortened V by 3 bases and J by 6 bases, and 16 bases separated the two germline ends. The CDR3 spans 14 residues. CDR3 amino acids: CASSGQASGLEQYF. The CDR3 DNA is TGTGCCAGCAGCGGACAAGCGAGTGGGCTCGAGCAGTACTTC.

The CDR3 DNA follows: TGCGCCAGCAGTCCTCCGAACTCTGGAAACACCATATATTTT. Amino acid sequence: CASSPPNSGNTIYF. This sequence joins TRBV23-1 and TRBJ1-3; D is unclear. TRBV23-1 is classed as an ORF, of uncertain function. Trimming stripped 4 bases from V and 0 bases from J, with 7 bases between. This CDR3 is built from 14 residues.

The chain couples TRBV19 to TRBJ2-6, with 7 bases lining up with TRBD1. CDR3 length: 14 residues. Germline trimming cut 7 bases from V and 4 bases from J; bases unmatched to any gene: 4. Germline CDR1 is LNHDA and CDR2 is SQIVND (reference sequence). This chain's CDR3 is CASTDREGANVLTF. The CDR3 DNA reads TGTGCCAGTACTGACAGGGAGGGGGCCAACGTCCTGACTTTC.

V and J are TRBV4-1 and TRBJ2-5, with D perhaps matching TRBD2 (6 bases). Trimming removed 1 base from V and 3 bases from J, with 15 bases in between. This CDR3 comprises 16 residues. CDR1 and CDR2 from the germline V gene are MGHRA and YSYEKL. This chain's CDR3 is CASSQVGRGSKETQYF. The CDR3 bases are TGCGCCAGCAGCCAAGTTGGGCGGGGTTCGAAAGAGACCCAGTACTTC.

This clone was observed a few times. The chain employs TRBV6-1 and TRBJ2-5; 8 positions match TRBD1. The CDR3 extends over 14 amino acids. After removal of 6 bases from V and 5 bases from J, the junction contained 8 bases not matched to a gene. CDR1 and CDR2 (germline): MNHNS, SASEGT. CDR3 sequence: CASSHGQGRETQYF. The CDR3 nucleotides are TGTGCCAGCAGCCATGGACAGGGAAGGGAGACCCAGTACTTC.

The V gene is TRBV7-2, the J gene TRBJ2-3, with 11 bases matching TRBD2. This CDR3 contains 17 residues. The ends lost 5 bases at V and 6 bases at J; junction bases unmatched: 13. Germline CDR1 SGHTA, CDR2 FQGNSA. CDR3 nucleotide sequence: TGTGCCAGCAGCCGCCTTAGTAGCGGGGGGGCGAGGGATACGCAGTATTTT. As protein: CASSRLSSGGARDTQYF.

V gene TRBV14 combines with J gene TRBJ1-3; D unresolved. The CDR3 extends over 14 amino acids. The germline CDR1 and CDR2 sequences are SGHDN and FVKESK. V gave up 0 bases and J gave up 4 bases, with 7 bases separating them. This CDR3 reads CASSQDLWGNTIYF. CDR3 DNA sequence: TGTGCCAGCAGCCAAGATCTTTGGGGAAACACCATATATTTT.

The chain links TRBV5-6 to TRBJ1-1; D not certain. V lost 1 base and J lost 1, with 11 bases in between. Per germline, CDR1 SGHDT and CDR2 YYEEEE. CDR3 length: 15 amino acids. In DNA form, the CDR3 reads TGTGCCAGCAGCTTGAGGTTCCCGGAGAACACTGAAGCTTTCTTT. Encoded protein: CASSLRFPENTEAFF.